This is a list of T cell receptor beta chains from one sample in a study of blood T cells in healthy people across ages. TCRdb reprocessed the 5' RACE reads via MiXCR and lists one record per CDR3 protein. The repertoire includes about 720,000 distinct CDR3 sequences, around 25% of them detected once, and around 3.6% sits in the top ten. A further study also used this sample, focusing on T cells of mothers and their children.

Sequencing was done on a sample of blood. Receptors originate from a boy between 5 and 17 years old in good health. CDR3s include the opening cysteine and the closing phenylalanine or tryptophan. A D gene is named only where the DNA matches it firmly. Clone size appears in some rows only: once, few, many, or a class for an expanded clone.

abundance: few
v_gene: TRBV7-2
d_gene: .
j_gene: TRBJ2-7
CDR3aa: CASSTPSGLTSYEQYF
CDR3nt: TGTGCCAGCAGCACCCCGTCAGGACTTACCTCCTACGAGCAGTACTTC

abundance: .
v_gene: TRBV5-6
d_gene: TRBD1
j_gene: TRBJ2-7
CDR3aa: CGSSLAIGQGFYEQYF
CDR3nt: TGTGGCAGCAGCTTGGCCATCGGACAGGGATTCTACGAGCAGTACTTC

abundance: few
v_gene: TRBV18
d_gene: .
j_gene: TRBJ1-3
CDR3aa: CASSPLLRRPSGNTIYF
CDR3nt: TGTGCCAGCTCACCACTACTTCGACGGCCCTCTGGAAACACCATATATTTT

abundance: few
v_gene: TRBV9
d_gene: TRBD2
j_gene: TRBJ2-5
CDR3aa: CASSAGLAEGTETQYF
CDR3nt: TGTGCCAGCAGCGCGGGACTAGCGGAGGGTACAGAGACCCAGTACTTC

abundance: few
v_gene: TRBV12-3/TRBV12-4
d_gene: .
j_gene: TRBJ1-2
CDR3aa: CASRKTNAGDGYTF
CDR3nt: TGTGCCAGCAGAAAGACGAACGCAGGCGATGGCTACACCTTC

abundance: .
v_gene: TRBV5-1
d_gene: .
j_gene: TRBJ1-1
CDR3aa: CASRGSHAENTEAFF
CDR3nt: TGCGCCAGCAGGGGGTCGCACGCCGAGAACACTGAAGCTTTCTTT

abundance: few
v_gene: TRBV12-3/TRBV12-4
d_gene: .
j_gene: TRBJ2-5
CDR3aa: CASSLEGGGFGETQYF
CDR3nt: TGTGCCAGCAGTTTAGAAGGGGGTGGTTTTGGAGAGACCCAGTACTTC

abundance: few
v_gene: TRBV2
d_gene: TRBD1
j_gene: TRBJ2-7
CDR3aa: CARGTGWNEQYF
CDR3nt: TGTGCCAGAGGGACAGGGTGGAACGAGCAGTACTTC

abundance: few
v_gene: TRBV19
d_gene: .
j_gene: TRBJ2-2
CDR3aa: CASTRTLNTGELFF
CDR3nt: TGTGCCAGTACTCGGACATTGAACACCGGGGAGCTGTTTTTT

abundance: .
v_gene: TRBV6-5
d_gene: .
j_gene: TRBJ2-3
CDR3aa: CASSPRDTLTDTQYF
CDR3nt: TGTGCCAGCAGTCCGAGGGACACCCTCACAGATACGCAGTATTTT

abundance: few
v_gene: TRBV5-1
d_gene: .
j_gene: TRBJ2-3
CDR3aa: CASSESGYQADTQYF
CDR3nt: TGCGCCAGCAGCGAGTCAGGGTATCAGGCAGATACGCAGTATTTT

abundance: few
v_gene: TRBV7-2
d_gene: .
j_gene: TRBJ1-1
CDR3aa: CASSQYGGTLNTEAFF
CDR3nt: TGTGCCAGCAGCCAATACGGAGGGACGCTGAACACTGAAGCTTTCTTT

abundance: few
v_gene: TRBV20-1
d_gene: .
j_gene: TRBJ2-7
CDR3aa: CSARVPLLATYEQYF
CDR3nt: TGCAGTGCTAGAGTCCCCCTCCTGGCAACCTACGAGCAGTACTTC

abundance: .
v_gene: TRBV4-3
d_gene: .
j_gene: TRBJ1-1
CDR3aa: CASSQEWGFGAFF
CDR3nt: TGCGCCAGCAGCCAAGAATGGGGGTTTGGAGCTTTCTTT

abundance: few
v_gene: TRBV28
d_gene: .
j_gene: TRBJ2-7
CDR3aa: CASSPRLVQYEQYF
CDR3nt: TGTGCCAGCAGCCCCCGACTAGTCCAGTACGAGCAGTACTTC

abundance: few
v_gene: TRBV7-2
d_gene: TRBD2
j_gene: TRBJ2-3
CDR3aa: CASSLVRLVAGGPEGDTQYF
CDR3nt: TGTGCCAGCAGCTTAGTTCGCTTAGTAGCGGGGGGCCCCGAGGGGGATACGCAGTATTTT

abundance: few
v_gene: TRBV3-1
d_gene: TRBD2
j_gene: TRBJ2-5
CDR3aa: CASSLRTSGGELQETQYF
CDR3nt: TGTGCCAGCAGCCTCCGGACTAGCGGGGGGGAACTCCAAGAGACCCAGTACTTC

abundance: .
v_gene: TRBV5-1
d_gene: .
j_gene: TRBJ2-2
CDR3aa: CASSLRRGAEELFF
CDR3nt: TGCGCCAGCAGCTTGCGCAGGGGGGCCGAGGAGCTGTTTTTT

abundance: .
v_gene: TRBV24-1
d_gene: TRBD2
j_gene: TRBJ2-3
CDR3aa: CATSERGGITDTQYF
CDR3nt: TGTGCCACCAGTGAGCGGGGGGGAATCACAGATACGCAGTATTTT

abundance: .
v_gene: TRBV12-3/TRBV12-4
d_gene: .
j_gene: TRBJ2-7
CDR3aa: CASSYISYEQYF
CDR3nt: TGTGCCAGCAGCTATATCTCCTACGAGCAGTACTTC

abundance: few
v_gene: TRBV5-6
d_gene: .
j_gene: TRBJ1-1
CDR3aa: CASSLDPENTEAFF
CDR3nt: TGTGCCAGCAGCTTGGACCCTGAGAACACTGAAGCTTTCTTT

abundance: .
v_gene: TRBV5-1
d_gene: TRBD1
j_gene: TRBJ2-7
CDR3aa: CASSLVTGPFAYEQYF
CDR3nt: TGCGCCAGCAGCTTGGTGACAGGGCCCTTCGCATACGAGCAGTACTTC

abundance: once
v_gene: TRBV10-3
d_gene: .
j_gene: TRBJ1-1
CDR3aa: CAISKSGGEDTEAFF
CDR3nt: TGTGCCATCAGTAAATCGGGGGGTGAGGACACTGAAGCTTTCTTT

abundance: .
v_gene: TRBV4-3
d_gene: .
j_gene: TRBJ1-3
CDR3aa: CASSPQEGGPGNTIYF
CDR3nt: TGCGCCAGCAGCCCTCAAGAAGGGGGACCTGGAAACACCATATATTTT

abundance: .
v_gene: TRBV11-2
d_gene: .
j_gene: TRBJ1-2
CDR3aa: CASSLDVVYGYTF
CDR3nt: TGTGCCAGCAGCTTAGATGTGGTATATGGCTACACCTTC

abundance: .
v_gene: TRBV7-8
d_gene: TRBD2
j_gene: TRBJ2-1
CDR3aa: CASSLGSGLASGEQFF
CDR3nt: TGTGCCAGCAGCTTAGGCTCGGGACTAGCGTCAGGGGAGCAGTTCTTC

abundance: .
v_gene: TRBV5-5
d_gene: .
j_gene: TRBJ2-5
CDR3aa: CASSPRPPPQETQYF
CDR3nt: TGTGCCAGCAGCCCCCGACCGCCACCACAAGAGACCCAGTACTTC

abundance: few
v_gene: TRBV11-2
d_gene: .
j_gene: TRBJ2-5
CDR3aa: CASQGPLGQETQYF
CDR3nt: TGTGCCAGTCAGGGGCCCCTGGGGCAAGAGACCCAGTACTTC

abundance: .
v_gene: TRBV20-1
d_gene: .
j_gene: TRBJ1-2
CDR3aa: CSAWRWGGGDYGYTF
CDR3nt: TGCAGTGCTTGGCGATGGGGGGGAGGGGACTATGGCTACACCTTC

abundance: few
v_gene: TRBV4-3
d_gene: .
j_gene: TRBJ1-1
CDR3aa: CASSPKLGYTEAFF
CDR3nt: TGCGCCAGCAGCCCGAAGTTGGGGTATACTGAAGCTTTCTTT

abundance: few
v_gene: TRBV7-9
d_gene: .
j_gene: TRBJ1-5
CDR3aa: CASSLTDQPQHF
CDR3nt: TGTGCCAGCAGCTTAACAGACCAGCCCCAGCATTTT

abundance: many
v_gene: TRBV7-9
d_gene: TRBD1
j_gene: TRBJ2-1
CDR3aa: CASRTGSNEQFF
CDR3nt: TGTGCCAGCAGGACAGGGTCCAATGAGCAGTTCTTC

abundance: few
v_gene: TRBV15
d_gene: TRBD1
j_gene: TRBJ2-3
CDR3aa: CATSARDRVSDTQYF
CDR3nt: TGTGCCACCAGCGCGAGGGACAGGGTGTCGGATACGCAGTATTTT

abundance: .
v_gene: TRBV5-5
d_gene: TRBD2
j_gene: TRBJ2-5
CDR3aa: CASSFVRSGRQETQYF
CDR3nt: TGTGCCAGCAGCTTTGTAAGAAGCGGGAGGCAAGAGACCCAGTACTTC

abundance: .
v_gene: TRBV20-1
d_gene: .
j_gene: TRBJ2-1
CDR3aa: CSAPRLRELEQFF
CDR3nt: TGCAGTGCCCCCCGGCTCCGGGAGCTTGAGCAGTTCTTC

abundance: many
v_gene: TRBV29-1
d_gene: .
j_gene: TRBJ2-5
CDR3aa: CSVVPGDETQYF
CDR3nt: TGCAGCGTTGTCCCGGGTGACGAGACCCAGTACTTC

abundance: .
v_gene: TRBV6-5
d_gene: .
j_gene: TRBJ1-2
CDR3aa: CASRDPGGRYGYTF
CDR3nt: TGTGCCAGCAGAGATCCGGGGGGCAGATATGGCTACACCTTC

abundance: .
v_gene: TRBV7-9
d_gene: .
j_gene: TRBJ2-1
CDR3aa: CASSLLPSQADEQFF
CDR3nt: TGTGCCAGCAGCTTGCTACCGAGCCAGGCGGATGAGCAGTTCTTC

abundance: many
v_gene: TRBV6-5
d_gene: .
j_gene: TRBJ2-4
CDR3aa: CASSETGIYGIQYF
CDR3nt: TGTGCCAGCAGCGAAACGGGGATCTATGGCATTCAGTACTTC

abundance: .
v_gene: TRBV12-3/TRBV12-4
d_gene: TRBD1
j_gene: TRBJ1-3
CDR3aa: CASSWTGDTIYF
CDR3nt: TGTGCCAGCAGTTGGACAGGGGACACCATATATTTT

abundance: .
v_gene: TRBV7-8
d_gene: TRBD2
j_gene: TRBJ2-5
CDR3aa: CASSLVGGLRETQYF
CDR3nt: TGTGCCAGCAGCTTAGTGGGGGGGTTGAGGGAGACCCAGTACTTC

abundance: .
v_gene: TRBV11-1
d_gene: .
j_gene: TRBJ2-1
CDR3aa: CASSLAKEGGEQFF
CDR3nt: TGTGCCAGCAGCTTAGCGAAGGAGGGTGGTGAGCAGTTCTTC

abundance: .
v_gene: TRBV29-1
d_gene: TRBD1
j_gene: TRBJ2-7
CDR3aa: CSVLDRGPYEQYF
CDR3nt: TGCAGCGTCTTAGACAGGGGGCCCTACGAGCAGTACTTC

abundance: .
v_gene: TRBV5-5
d_gene: .
j_gene: TRBJ2-1
CDR3aa: CDSSVGDFYNEQFF
CDR3nt: TGTGACAGCAGCGTCGGGGACTTTTACAATGAGCAGTTCTTC

abundance: .
v_gene: TRBV7-9
d_gene: .
j_gene: TRBJ2-6
CDR3aa: CASTPSGANVLAF
CDR3nt: TGTGCCAGCACACCTTCTGGGGCCAACGTCCTGGCTTTC

abundance: many
v_gene: TRBV4-2
d_gene: .
j_gene: TRBJ2-5
CDR3aa: CASSHRTSGLQETQYF
CDR3nt: TGTGCCAGCAGCCACCGAACCTCAGGCCTCCAAGAGACCCAGTACTTC